The clone carrying this T cell receptor beta chain showed up just a few times. This specimen belongs to a study of CD8+CD57+ T cells in acquired aplastic anemia. Study background: Quantities of DNA derived from sorted CD4+ and CD8+ cells averaged roughly 3 ug.

The TCR beta profiling, which covered VDJ combination and CDR3 sequence, was carried out using genomic DNA as the template. TCRdb re-analysed the reads in MiXCR, keeping a single row per CDR3 protein. The sample lists hundreds of thousands of distinct CDR3 sequences, about a third occurring once. The patients chosen for sequencing had shown expansion of CD8+CD57+ cells (detected by flow cytometry). Germline V CDR1 and CDR2: SGHAT, FQNNGV. The trim removed 5 bases at V and 5 bases at J, leaving 6 bases unmatched. There are 16 residues in the CDR3. The rearrangement uses TRBV11-2 and TRBJ2-3, with 14 bases identical to TRBD2. This sequence originates from a human donor with aplastic anemia. Sequenced sample: sorted CD4+, CD8+, or CD8+CD57+ T cells (not recorded which) from PBMCs. The CDR3 DNA sequence: TGTGCCAGCAGCAAGACTAGCGGGAGGGGTCGAGATACGCAGTATTTT. Translated: CASSKTSGRGRDTQYF.